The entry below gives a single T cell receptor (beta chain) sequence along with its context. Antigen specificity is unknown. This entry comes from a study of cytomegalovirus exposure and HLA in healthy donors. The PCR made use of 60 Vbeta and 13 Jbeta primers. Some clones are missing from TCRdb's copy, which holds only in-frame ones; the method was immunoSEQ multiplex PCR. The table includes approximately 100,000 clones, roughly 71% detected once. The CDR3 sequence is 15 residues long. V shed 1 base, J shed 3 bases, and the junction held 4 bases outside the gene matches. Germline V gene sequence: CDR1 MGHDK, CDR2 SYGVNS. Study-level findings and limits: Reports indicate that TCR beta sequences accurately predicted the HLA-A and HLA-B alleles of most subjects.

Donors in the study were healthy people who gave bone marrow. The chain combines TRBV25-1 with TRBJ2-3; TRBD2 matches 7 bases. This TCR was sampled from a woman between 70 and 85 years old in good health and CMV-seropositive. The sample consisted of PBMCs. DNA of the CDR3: TGTGCCAGCAGTGAATTCGGGGGAGGGACAGATACGCAGTATTTT. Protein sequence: CASSEFGGGTDTQYF.